This T cell receptor (beta chain) was retrieved from a study of shared clonotypes between healthy human individuals. The CDR3 has 15 residues. Germline loops: CDR1 WSHSY, CDR2 SAAADI. V dropped 2 bases and J dropped 8 bases, with 16 bases sitting between them. Naive CD8 cells were CD45RO-negative, positively selected for CCR7, excluding terminally differentiated effector memory CD45RA+ cells. The healthy adult donors were HIV-negative and reported no recent acute infections or vaccinations. Data came from immunoSEQ multiplex PCR; TCRdb stores just in-frame clones and leaves some out. The table shows approximately 740,000 clones, with over 90% occurring only once. This clone occurred once.

V usage is TRBV10-2 and J usage is TRBJ2-1; D gene uncertain. The source of this sequence is a man younger than 40 in good health. Material: naive CD8+ T cells sorted from blood. The CDR3 loop is CASSEGLLKSDEQFF. The CDR3, as DNA: TGCGCCAGCAGTGAGGGGCTTCTTAAATCGGATGAGCAGTTCTTC.